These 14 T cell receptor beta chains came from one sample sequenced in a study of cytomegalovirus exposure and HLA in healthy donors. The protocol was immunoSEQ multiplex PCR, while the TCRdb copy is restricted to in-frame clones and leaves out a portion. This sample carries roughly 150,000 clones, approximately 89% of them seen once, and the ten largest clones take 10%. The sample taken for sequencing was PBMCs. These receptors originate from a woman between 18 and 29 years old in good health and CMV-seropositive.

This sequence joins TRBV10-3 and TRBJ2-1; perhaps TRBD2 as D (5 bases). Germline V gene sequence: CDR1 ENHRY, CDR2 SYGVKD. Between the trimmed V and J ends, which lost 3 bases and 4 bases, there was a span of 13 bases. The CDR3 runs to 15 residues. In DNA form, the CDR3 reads TGTGCCATCAGTGACGGGCCGGGGAGATACAATGAGCAGTTCTTC. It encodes CAISDGPGRYNEQFF.

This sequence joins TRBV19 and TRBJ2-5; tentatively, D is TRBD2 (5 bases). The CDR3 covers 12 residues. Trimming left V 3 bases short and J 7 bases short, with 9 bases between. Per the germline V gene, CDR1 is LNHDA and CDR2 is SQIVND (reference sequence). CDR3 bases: TGTGCCAGTAGTATGGTCGCGGGGACCCAGTACTTC. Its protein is CASSMVAGTQYF.

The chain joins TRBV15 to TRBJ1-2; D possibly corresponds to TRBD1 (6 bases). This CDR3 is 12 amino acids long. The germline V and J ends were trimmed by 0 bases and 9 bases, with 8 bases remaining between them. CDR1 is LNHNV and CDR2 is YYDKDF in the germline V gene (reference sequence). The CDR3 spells CATSREDRSYTF. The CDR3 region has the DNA TGTGCCACCAGCAGAGAAGACAGGAGCTACACCTTC.

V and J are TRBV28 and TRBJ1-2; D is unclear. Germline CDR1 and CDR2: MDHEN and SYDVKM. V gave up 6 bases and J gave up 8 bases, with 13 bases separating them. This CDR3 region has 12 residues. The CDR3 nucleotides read TGTGCCAGCAGGGAGGAATCACGAGGCTACACCTTC. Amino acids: CASREESRGYTF.

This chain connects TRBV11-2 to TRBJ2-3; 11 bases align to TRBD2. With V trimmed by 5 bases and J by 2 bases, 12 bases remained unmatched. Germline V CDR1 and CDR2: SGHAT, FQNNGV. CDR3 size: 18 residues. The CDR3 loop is CASSQGTIAGGYTDTQYF. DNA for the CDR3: TGTGCCAGCAGCCAAGGCACCATAGCGGGAGGGTACACAGATACGCAGTATTTT.

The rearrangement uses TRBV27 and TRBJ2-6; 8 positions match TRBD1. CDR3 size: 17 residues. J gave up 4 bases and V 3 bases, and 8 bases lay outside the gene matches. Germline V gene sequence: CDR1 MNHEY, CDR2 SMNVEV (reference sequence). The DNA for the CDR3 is TGTGCCAGCAGTTTCCGGCAGGGGGCCCTAGGGGCCAACGTCCTGACTTTC. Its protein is CASSFRQGALGANVLTF.

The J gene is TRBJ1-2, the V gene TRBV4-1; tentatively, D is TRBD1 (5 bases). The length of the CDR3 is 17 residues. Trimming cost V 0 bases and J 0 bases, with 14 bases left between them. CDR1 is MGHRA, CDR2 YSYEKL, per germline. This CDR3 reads CASSQELRGWANYGYTF. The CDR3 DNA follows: TGCGCCAGCAGCCAAGAGTTACGGGGGTGGGCTAACTATGGCTACACCTTC.

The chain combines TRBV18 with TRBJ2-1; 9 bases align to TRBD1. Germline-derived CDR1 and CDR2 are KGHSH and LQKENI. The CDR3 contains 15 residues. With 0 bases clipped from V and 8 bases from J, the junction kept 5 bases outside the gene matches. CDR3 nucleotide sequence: TGTGCCAGCTCACCACCCGGGACAGGGCGGCATGAGCAGTTCTTC. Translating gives CASSPPGTGRHEQFF. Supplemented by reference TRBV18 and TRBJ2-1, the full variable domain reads NAGVMQNPRHLVRRRGQEARLRCSPMKGHSHVYWYRQLPEEGLKFMVYLQKENIIDESGMPKERFSAEFPKEGPSILRIQQVVRGDSAAYFCASSPPGTGRHEQFFGPGTRLTVL.

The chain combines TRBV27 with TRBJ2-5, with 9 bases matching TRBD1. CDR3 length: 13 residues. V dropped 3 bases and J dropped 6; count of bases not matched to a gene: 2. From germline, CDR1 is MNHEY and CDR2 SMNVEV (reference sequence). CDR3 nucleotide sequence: TGTGCCAGCAGTTTGACAGGGGGGAAGACCCAGTACTTC. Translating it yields CASSLTGGKTQYF.

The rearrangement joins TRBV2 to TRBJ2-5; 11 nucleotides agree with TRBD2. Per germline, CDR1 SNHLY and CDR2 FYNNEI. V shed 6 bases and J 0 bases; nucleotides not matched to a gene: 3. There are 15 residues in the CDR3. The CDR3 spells CASRGLAENQETQYF. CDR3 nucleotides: TGTGCCAGCAGGGGACTAGCGGAGAACCAAGAGACCCAGTACTTC.

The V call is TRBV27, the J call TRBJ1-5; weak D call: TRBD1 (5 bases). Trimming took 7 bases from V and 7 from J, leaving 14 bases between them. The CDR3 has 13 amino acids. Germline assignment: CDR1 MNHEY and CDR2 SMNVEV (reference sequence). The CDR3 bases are TGTGCCAGCACCGCCGACAGCCCCCAGCCCCAGCATTTT. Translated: CASTADSPQPQHF.

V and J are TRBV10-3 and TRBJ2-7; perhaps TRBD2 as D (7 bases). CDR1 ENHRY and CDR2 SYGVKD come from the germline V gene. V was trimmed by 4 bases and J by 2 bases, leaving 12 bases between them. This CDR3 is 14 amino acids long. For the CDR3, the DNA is TGTGCCATCAGTGTAGGGGGGGAGACCTACGAGCAGTACTTC. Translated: CAISVGGETYEQYF.

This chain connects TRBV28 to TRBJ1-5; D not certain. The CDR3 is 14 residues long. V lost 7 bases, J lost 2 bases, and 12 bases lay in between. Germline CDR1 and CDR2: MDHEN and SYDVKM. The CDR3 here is CASTRSGGNQPQHF. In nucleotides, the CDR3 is TGTGCCAGCACCCGATCCGGGGGCAATCAGCCCCAGCATTTT.

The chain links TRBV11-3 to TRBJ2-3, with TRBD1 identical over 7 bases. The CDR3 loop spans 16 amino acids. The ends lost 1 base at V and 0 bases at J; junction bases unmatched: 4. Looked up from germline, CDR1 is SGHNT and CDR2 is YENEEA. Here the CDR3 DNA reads TGTGCCAGCAGCTTAGGAACAGGGGCCAGCACAGATACGCAGTATTTT. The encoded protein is CASSLGTGASTDTQYF.